This T cell receptor beta chain stems from a study of breast tumors, draining lymph nodes, adjacent tissues. General study points: Tumor and nontumor repertoires were significantly more similar in luminal-like than in basal-like breast cancer. Tumor repertoires ranked between lymph nodes and nontumor tissue in diversity, with V and J gene preferences. The lymph node origin of tumor T cells was framed as consistent with a hypothesis, not demonstrated.

One entry per CDR3 protein, called by TCRdb with MiXCR from the multiplex PCR reads. The sample yields 66,000 or so distinct CDR3 sequences, roughly 40% seen once. The CDR3 has 14 residues. V shed 6 bases, J shed 6 bases, and the junction held 3 bases outside the gene matches. This clonotype has at least ten counts. Its antigen is still unknown. This sequence joins TRBV12-3 or TRBV12-4 and TRBJ2-2; TRBD1 matches at 11 bases. The sequence came from a female donor with breast cancer. Some clones in this sample may be carry-over from other donors' samples. Sequenced material: breast tumor tissue. In DNA, the CDR3 is TGTGCCAGCAGCCGGGACAGGGGGGCCGGGGAGCTGTTTTTT. Residues: CASSRDRGAGELFF.